Shown below are 4 T cell receptor beta chains from a single sample sequenced in a study of cytomegalovirus exposure and HLA in healthy donors. Primers: 60 Vbeta forward and 13 Jbeta reverse. Libraries were prepared by immunoSEQ multiplex PCR; TCRdb keeps only in-frame clonotypes and omits some of them. Of roughly 90,000 clones in the sample, roughly 72% were seen once. Sequences were obtained from PBMCs. The source of these receptors is a man aged 30 to 45 in good health and CMV-seropositive.

The V call is TRBV7-2, the J call TRBJ2-5, with TRBD2 identical over 11 bases. Germline CDR1 reads SGHTA; CDR2 reads FQGNSA. The junction had 6 bases not matched to a gene; V was cut back by 1 base and J by 5 bases. The CDR3 has 16 amino acids. CDR3 loop: CASSLVSSGRMETQYF. In nucleotides, the CDR3 is TGTGCCAGCAGCTTAGTGTCTAGCGGGAGGATGGAGACCCAGTACTTC.

The chain has TRBV28 and TRBJ2-7, with 11 bases matching TRBD2. J was trimmed by 3 bases and V by 8 bases; bases with no gene match: 6. The CDR3 contains 14 residues. Germline V gene data show CDR1 as MDHEN and CDR2 as SYDVKM. The CDR3 sequence: CASHSGRDSYEQYF. The CDR3 coding sequence is TGTGCCAGCCATAGCGGGAGGGACAGCTACGAGCAGTACTTC.

The chain joins TRBV10-3 to TRBJ1-1, with D perhaps TRBD1 (6 bases). The CDR3 consists of 13 residues. Trimming left V 3 bases short and J 5 bases short, with 10 bases between. CDR1 and CDR2 (germline): ENHRY, SYGVKD. The CDR3 sequence: CAISDGQKTEAFF. CDR3 coding DNA: TGTGCCATCAGTGATGGACAGAAAACTGAAGCTTTCTTT.

This rearrangement joins TRBV25-1 to TRBJ1-6; TRBD1 aligns across 9 bases. In germline, CDR1 is MGHDK, CDR2 SYGVNS. The junction had 9 bases not matched to a gene; V was cut back by 5 bases and J by 10 bases. The CDR3 spans 15 residues. CDR3 bases: TGTGCCAGCAGTCCACTAACAGGGGGCGGATCACCCCTCCACTTT. Translation gives CASSPLTGGGSPLHF.